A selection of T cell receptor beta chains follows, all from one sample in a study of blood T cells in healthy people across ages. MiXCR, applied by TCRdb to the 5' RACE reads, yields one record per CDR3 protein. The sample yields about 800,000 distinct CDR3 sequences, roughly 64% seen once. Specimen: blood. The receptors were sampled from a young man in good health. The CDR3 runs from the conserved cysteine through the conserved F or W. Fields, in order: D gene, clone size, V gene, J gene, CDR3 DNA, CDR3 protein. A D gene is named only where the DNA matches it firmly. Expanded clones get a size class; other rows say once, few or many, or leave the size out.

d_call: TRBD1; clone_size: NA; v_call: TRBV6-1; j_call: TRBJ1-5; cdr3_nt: TGTGCCGGAGGGACAGGAACCAATCAGCCCCAGCATTTT; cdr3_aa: CAGGTGTNQPQHF
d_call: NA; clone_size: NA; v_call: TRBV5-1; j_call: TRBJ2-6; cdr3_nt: TGTGCCAGCTACGGGACACTCCTATCTGGGGCCAACGTCCTGACTTTC; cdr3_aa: CASYGTLLSGANVLTF
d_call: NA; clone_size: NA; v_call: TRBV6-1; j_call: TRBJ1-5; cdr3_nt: TGTGCCAGCAGTCCGCAGAACCGGGGCCTTAGCAATCAGCCCCAGCATTTT; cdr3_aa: CASSPQNRGLSNQPQHF
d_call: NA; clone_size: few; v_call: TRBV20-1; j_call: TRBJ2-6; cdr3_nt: TGCAGTGCTAGAGACCACCCGCACAGGGAATCCTCTGGGGCCAACGTCCTGACTTTC; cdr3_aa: CSARDHPHRESSGANVLTF
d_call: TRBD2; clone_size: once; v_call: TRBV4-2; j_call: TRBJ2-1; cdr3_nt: TGTGCCAGCAGCCAAGTGGGTGGGGGGGATGGAGAGCAGTTCTTC; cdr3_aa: CASSQVGGGDGEQFF
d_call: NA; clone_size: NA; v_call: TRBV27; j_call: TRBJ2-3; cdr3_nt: TGTGCCAGCAGTCTCCGACAGTTTAATACGCAGTATTTT; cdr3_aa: CASSLRQFNTQYF
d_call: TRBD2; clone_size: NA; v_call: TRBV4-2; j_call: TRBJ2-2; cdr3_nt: TGTGCCAGCAGCCAAGATTCCCCACTAGCGGTGAACACCGGGGAGCTGTTTTTT; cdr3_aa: CASSQDSPLAVNTGELFF
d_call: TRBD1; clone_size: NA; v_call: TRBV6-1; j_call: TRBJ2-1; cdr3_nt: TGTGCCAGCAGATCCAGGGGGCGTCCAAGCAATGAGCAGTTCTTC; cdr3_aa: CASRSRGRPSNEQFF
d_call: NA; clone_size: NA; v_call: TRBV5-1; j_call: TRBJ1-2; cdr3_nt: TGCGCCAGCAGCCCGGGGGCAGGGGCTGGCTACACCTTC; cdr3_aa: CASSPGAGAGYTF
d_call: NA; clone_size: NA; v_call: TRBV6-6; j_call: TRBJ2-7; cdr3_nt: TGTGCCAGCAGTTACGCGCTTCAACCGGACGAGCAGTACTTC; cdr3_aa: CASSYALQPDEQYF
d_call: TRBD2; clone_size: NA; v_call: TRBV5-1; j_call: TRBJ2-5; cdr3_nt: TGCGCCAGCAGCTTCGGAGCGGGGGGGCCGGAGACCCAGTACTTC; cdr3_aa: CASSFGAGGPETQYF
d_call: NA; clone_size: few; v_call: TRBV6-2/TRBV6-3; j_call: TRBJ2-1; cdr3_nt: TGTGCCAGCAGTATGATGCCCTCCTACGAGCAGTTCTTC; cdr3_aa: CASSMMPSYEQFF
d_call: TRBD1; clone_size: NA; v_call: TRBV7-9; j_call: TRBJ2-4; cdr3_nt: TGTGCCAGCAGCTCCCGACAGGGTCTGGCCAAAAACATTCAGTACTTC; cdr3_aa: CASSSRQGLAKNIQYF
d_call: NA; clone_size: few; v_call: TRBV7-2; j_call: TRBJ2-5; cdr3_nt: TGTGCCAGCAGCTTAGGAGGCATACTGCAAGAGACCCAGTACTTC; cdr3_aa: CASSLGGILQETQYF
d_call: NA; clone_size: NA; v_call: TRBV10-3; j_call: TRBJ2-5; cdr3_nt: TGTGCCAGCAGTGATATACGGGAGAATGAGCAGTACTTC; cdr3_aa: CASSDIRENEQYF
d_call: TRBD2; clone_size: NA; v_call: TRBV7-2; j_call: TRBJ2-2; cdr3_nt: TGTGCCAGCAGCTTAGCTCCTAGCGGGAGATGGGGCACCGGGGAGCTGTTTTTT; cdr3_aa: CASSLAPSGRWGTGELFF
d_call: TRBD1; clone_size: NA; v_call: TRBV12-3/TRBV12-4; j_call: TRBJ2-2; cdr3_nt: TGTGCCAGCAGTTTAGGGACAGGATCATTCGGGGAGCTGTTTTTT; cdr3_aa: CASSLGTGSFGELFF
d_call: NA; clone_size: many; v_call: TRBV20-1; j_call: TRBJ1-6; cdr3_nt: TGCAGTGCTAGACCCCCGGTAGGGAAGGAACCCCTCCACTTT; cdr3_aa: CSARPPVGKEPLHF
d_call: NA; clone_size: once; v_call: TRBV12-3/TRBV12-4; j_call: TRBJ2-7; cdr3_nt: TGTGCCAGCAGCCCCACCCAAGGACAAATCTACGAGCAGTACTTC; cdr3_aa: CASSPTQGQIYEQYF
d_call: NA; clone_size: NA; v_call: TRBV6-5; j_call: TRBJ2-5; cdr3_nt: TGTGCCAGCAGCTCATGGGTAGGGCAAGAGACCCAGTACTTC; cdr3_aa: CASSSWVGQETQYF
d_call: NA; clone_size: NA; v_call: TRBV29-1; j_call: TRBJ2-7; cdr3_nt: TGCAGCGTTGAAGAACATGGACGCCCTTACGAGCAGTACTTC; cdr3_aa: CSVEEHGRPYEQYF
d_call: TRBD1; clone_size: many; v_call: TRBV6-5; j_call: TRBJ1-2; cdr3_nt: TGTGCCAGCAGTTACTCCGGGACAGGGAGTTATGGCTACACCTTC; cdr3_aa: CASSYSGTGSYGYTF
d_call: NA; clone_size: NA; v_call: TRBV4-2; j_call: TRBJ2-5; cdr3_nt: TGTGCCAGCAGCCAAGAAGCTTTTTCCAGGGAAGAGACCCAGTACTTC; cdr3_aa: CASSQEAFSREETQYF
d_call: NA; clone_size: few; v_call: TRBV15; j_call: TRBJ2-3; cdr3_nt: TGTGCCACCAGGCATGCGGGGAGCACAGATACGCAGTATTTT; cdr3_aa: CATRHAGSTDTQYF
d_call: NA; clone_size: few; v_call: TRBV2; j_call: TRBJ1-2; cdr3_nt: TGTGCCAGCAGTGGAGCAGGGGCAGCTACACACTACACCTTC; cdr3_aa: CASSGAGAATHYTF
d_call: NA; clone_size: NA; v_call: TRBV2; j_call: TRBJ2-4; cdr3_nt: TGTGCCAGCAGTGAATCCGGGACCAAAAACATTCAGTACTTC; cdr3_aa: CASSESGTKNIQYF
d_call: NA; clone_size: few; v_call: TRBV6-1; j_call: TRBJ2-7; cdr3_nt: TGTGCCAGCTGGAAGGCGGGGCCAGCCTACGAGCAGTACTTC; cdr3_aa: CASWKAGPAYEQYF
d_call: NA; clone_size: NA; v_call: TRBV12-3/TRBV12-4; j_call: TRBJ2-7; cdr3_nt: TGTGCCAGCAGCCCCGGGTGGCGGGGAGAGCAGTACTTC; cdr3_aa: CASSPGWRGEQYF
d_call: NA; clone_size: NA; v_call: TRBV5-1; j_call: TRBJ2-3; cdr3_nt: TGCGCCAGCAGCCGTGGGGTGTGGCCCACTAGCACAGATACGCAGTATTTT; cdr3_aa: CASSRGVWPTSTDTQYF
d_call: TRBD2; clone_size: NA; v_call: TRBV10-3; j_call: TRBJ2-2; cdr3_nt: TGTGCCATCGGGGGACTAGCGGGAAACACCGGGGAGCTGTTTTTT; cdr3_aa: CAIGGLAGNTGELFF
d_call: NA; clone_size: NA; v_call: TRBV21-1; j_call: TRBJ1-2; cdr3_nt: TGTGCCAGCAGCAAAGAGGGACGCCTTAACTATGGCTACACCTTC; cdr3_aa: CASSKEGRLNYGYTF
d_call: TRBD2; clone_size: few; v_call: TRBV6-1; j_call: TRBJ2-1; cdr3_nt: TGTGCCAGCAGGACCCTAGCGGGGGGCTCCTACAATGAGCAGTTCTTC; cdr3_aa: CASRTLAGGSYNEQFF